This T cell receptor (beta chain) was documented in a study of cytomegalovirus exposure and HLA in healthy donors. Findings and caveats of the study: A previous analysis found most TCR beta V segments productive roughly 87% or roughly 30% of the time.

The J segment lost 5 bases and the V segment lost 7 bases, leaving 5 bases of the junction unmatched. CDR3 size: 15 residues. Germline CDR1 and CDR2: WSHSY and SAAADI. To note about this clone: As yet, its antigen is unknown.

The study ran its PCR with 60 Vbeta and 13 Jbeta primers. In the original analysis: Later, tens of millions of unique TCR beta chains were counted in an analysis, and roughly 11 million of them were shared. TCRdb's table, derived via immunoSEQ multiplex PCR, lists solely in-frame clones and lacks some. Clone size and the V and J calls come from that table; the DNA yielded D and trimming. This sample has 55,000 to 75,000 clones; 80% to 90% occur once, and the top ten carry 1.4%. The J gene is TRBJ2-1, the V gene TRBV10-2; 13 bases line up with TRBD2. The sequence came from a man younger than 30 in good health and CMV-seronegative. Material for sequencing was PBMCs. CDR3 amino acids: CASNPGLAGNNEQFF. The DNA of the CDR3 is TGCGCCAGCAATCCGGGACTAGCGGGGAACAATGAGCAGTTCTTC.